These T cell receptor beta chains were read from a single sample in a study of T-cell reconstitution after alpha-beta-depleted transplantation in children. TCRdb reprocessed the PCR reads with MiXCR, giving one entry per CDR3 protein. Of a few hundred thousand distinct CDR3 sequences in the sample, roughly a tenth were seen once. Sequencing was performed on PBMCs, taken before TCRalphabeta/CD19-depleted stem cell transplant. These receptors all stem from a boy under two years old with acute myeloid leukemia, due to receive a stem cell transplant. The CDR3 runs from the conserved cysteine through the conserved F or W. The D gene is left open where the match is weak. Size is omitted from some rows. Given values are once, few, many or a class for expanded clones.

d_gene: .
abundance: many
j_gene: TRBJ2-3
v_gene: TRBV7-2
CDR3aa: CASSLVGLAPPVGTQYF
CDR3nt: TGTGCCAGCAGCTTAGTGGGCCTAGCTCCCCCAGTGGGTACGCAGTATTTT

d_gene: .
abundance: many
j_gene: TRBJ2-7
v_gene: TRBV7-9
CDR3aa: CASKKDPYEQYF
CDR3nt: TGTGCCAGCAAGAAGGACCCCTACGAGCAGTACTTC

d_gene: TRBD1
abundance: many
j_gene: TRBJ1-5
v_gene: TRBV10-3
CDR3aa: CAISVGTGGNQPQHF
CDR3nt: TGTGCCATCAGTGTGGGGACAGGGGGTAATCAGCCCCAGCATTTT

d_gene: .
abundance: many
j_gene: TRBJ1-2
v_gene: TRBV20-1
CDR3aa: CSARDLPTF
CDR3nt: TGCAGTGCTAGAGATCTTCCCACCTTC

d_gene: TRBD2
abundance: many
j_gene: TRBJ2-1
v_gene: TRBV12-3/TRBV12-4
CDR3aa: CASSFLSGRAKNEQFF
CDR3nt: TGTGCCAGCAGTTTCCTTAGCGGGAGGGCAAAGAATGAGCAGTTCTTC

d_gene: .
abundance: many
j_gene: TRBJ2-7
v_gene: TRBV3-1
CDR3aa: CASSHPGQSSYEQYF
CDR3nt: TGTGCCAGCAGCCACCCCGGACAATCCTCCTACGAGCAGTACTTC

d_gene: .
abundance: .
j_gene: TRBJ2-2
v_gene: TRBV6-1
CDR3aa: CASSGHRELDGELFF
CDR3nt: TGTGCCAGCAGTGGGCACAGGGAGCTCGACGGGGAGCTGTTTTTT

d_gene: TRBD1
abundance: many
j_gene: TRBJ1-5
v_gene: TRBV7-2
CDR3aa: CASSLAGQGAGNQPQHF
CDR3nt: TGTGCCAGCAGCTTAGCGGGTCAGGGGGCCGGCAATCAGCCCCAGCATTTT

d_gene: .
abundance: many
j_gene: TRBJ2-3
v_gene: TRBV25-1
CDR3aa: CASSVVRADTQYF
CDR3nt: TGTGCCAGCAGTGTTGTGAGGGCAGATACGCAGTATTTT

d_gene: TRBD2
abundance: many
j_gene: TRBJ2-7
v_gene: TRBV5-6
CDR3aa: CASSYGTSVSEQYF
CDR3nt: TGTGCCAGCAGCTACGGGACTAGCGTGAGCGAGCAGTACTTC

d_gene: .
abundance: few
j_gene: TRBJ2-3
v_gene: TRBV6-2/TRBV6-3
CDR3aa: CASSYNEGATFTDTQYF
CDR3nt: TGTGCCAGCAGTTACAATGAGGGAGCGACTTTCACAGATACGCAGTATTTT

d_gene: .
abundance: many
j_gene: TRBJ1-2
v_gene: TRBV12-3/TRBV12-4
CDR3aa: CASSLVAGVYGYTF
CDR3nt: TGTGCCAGCAGTTTAGTAGCAGGGGTGTATGGCTACACCTTC

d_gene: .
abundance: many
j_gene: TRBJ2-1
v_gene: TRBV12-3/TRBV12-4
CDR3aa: CASGGPYGDEQFF
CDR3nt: TGTGCCAGCGGGGGGCCCTATGGGGATGAGCAGTTCTTC

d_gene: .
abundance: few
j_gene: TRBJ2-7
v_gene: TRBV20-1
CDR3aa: CSARDRVLGNEQYF
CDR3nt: TGCAGTGCTAGAGACAGGGTATTAGGCAACGAGCAGTACTTC

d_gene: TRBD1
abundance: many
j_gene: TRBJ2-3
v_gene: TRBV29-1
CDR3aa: CSVGGQATDTQYF
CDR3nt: TGCAGCGTTGGGGGACAGGCCACAGATACGCAGTATTTT

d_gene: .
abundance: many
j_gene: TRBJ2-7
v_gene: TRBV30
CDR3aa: CAWRAGKEQYF
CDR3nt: TGTGCCTGGAGAGCCGGGAAGGAGCAGTACTTC

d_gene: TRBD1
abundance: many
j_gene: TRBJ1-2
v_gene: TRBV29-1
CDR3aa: CSAAGGRYGYTF
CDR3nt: TGCAGCGCGGCAGGGGGCCGCTATGGCTACACCTTC

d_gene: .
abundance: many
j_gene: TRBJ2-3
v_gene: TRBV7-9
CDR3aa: CASSLPSLQTDTQYF
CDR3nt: TGTGCCAGCAGCTTACCCTCGCTCCAGACAGATACGCAGTATTTT

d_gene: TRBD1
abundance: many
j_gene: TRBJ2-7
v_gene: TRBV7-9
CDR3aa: CASSLARTGSSYEQYF
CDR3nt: TGTGCCAGCAGCTTAGCGAGGACAGGGAGCTCCTACGAGCAGTACTTC

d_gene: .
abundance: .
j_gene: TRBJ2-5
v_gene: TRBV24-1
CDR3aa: CATSDFESQETQYF
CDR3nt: TGTGCCACCAGTGATTTTGAGAGTCAAGAGACCCAGTACTTC